This T cell receptor beta chain was identified in a study of blood T cell repertoires in COVID-19. About the research overall: Both acute and convalescent COVID-19 samples were obtained from the United States, Italy and Spain.

With 6 bases clipped from V and 5 bases from J, the junction kept 8 bases outside the gene matches. The CDR3 is 14 residues long. The V gene's germline CDR1 is MNHEY and CDR2 SVGAGI. Clones were sequenced by immunoSEQ multiplex PCR, and TCRdb holds only the in-frame ones, with some missing. The top ten hold around 2.9% of the sample, which has 250,000 or so clones, roughly 90% seen once. This receptor was identified in a woman aged 60-70 years with acute or convalescent COVID-19. The sequencing input was peripheral blood. The rearrangement joins TRBV6-5 to TRBJ2-5; 8 nucleotides line up with TRBD1. This CDR3 reads CASRRTGIRETQYF. In nucleotides, the CDR3 is TGTGCCAGCAGGCGGACAGGGATTCGGGAGACCCAGTACTTC.